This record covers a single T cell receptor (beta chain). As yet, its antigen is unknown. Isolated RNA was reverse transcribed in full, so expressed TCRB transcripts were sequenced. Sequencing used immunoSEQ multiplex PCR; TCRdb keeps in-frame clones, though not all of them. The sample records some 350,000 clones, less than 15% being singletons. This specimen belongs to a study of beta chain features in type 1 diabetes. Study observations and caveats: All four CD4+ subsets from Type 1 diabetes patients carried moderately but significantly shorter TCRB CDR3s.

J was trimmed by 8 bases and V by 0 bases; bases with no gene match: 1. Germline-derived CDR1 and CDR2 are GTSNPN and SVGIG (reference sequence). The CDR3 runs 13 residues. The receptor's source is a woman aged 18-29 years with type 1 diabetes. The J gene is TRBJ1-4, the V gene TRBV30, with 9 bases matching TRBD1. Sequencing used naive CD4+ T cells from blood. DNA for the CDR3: TGTGCCTGGAGTGTAGGGACAGGGGAAAAACTGTTTTTT. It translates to CAWSVGTGEKLFF.